The clone carrying this TCR beta chain was seen just once. Seattle participants joined during active infection and were tracked over time. Source study methods: For nucleated cells, counts were estimated from reference gene primer amplification. Assay used: immunoSEQ multiplex PCR; TCRdb lists only in-frame clones, some missing. The V and J calls and clone size come from that table; D and trimming were worked out from the DNA. This table has nearly 350,000 clones, about 87% appearing once. The sample belongs to a study of blood T cell repertoires in COVID-19. Background on the study: The origin of the acute and convalescent COVID-19 samples was the United States, Italy and Spain. In each case, the material was cDNA or gDNA derived from T cells, B-cell-depleted T cells, or PBMCs.

The receptor was derived from a woman between 50 and 59 years old with COVID-19, enrolled during active disease. The sequencing input was peripheral blood.

The CDR3: CASSIGTSGGFYEQYF. DNA of the CDR3: TGTGCCAGTAGTATAGGTACTAGCGGGGGCTTCTACGAGCAGTACTTC. The chain carries TRBV19 and TRBJ2-7; 11 bases agree with TRBD2. With 1 base clipped from V and 3 bases from J, the junction kept 5 bases outside the gene matches. The CDR3 is 16 residues long. Germline CDR1 and CDR2: LNHDA and SQIVND (reference sequence).